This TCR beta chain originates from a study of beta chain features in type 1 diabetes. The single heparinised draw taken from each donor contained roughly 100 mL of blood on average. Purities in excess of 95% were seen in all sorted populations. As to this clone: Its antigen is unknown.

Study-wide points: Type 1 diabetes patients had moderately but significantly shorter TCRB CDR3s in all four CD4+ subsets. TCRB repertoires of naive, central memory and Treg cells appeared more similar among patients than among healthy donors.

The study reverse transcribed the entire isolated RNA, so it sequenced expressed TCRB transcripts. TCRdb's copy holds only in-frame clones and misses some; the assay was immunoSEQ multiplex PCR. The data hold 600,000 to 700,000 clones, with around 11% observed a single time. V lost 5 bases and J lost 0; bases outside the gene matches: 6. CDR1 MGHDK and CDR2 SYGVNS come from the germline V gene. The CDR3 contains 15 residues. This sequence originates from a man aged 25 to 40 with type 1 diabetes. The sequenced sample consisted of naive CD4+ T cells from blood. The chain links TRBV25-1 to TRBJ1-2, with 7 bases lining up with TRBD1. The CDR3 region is CASSSRQGANYGYTF. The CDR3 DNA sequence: TGTGCCAGCAGTTCGAGACAGGGAGCTAACTATGGCTACACCTTC.